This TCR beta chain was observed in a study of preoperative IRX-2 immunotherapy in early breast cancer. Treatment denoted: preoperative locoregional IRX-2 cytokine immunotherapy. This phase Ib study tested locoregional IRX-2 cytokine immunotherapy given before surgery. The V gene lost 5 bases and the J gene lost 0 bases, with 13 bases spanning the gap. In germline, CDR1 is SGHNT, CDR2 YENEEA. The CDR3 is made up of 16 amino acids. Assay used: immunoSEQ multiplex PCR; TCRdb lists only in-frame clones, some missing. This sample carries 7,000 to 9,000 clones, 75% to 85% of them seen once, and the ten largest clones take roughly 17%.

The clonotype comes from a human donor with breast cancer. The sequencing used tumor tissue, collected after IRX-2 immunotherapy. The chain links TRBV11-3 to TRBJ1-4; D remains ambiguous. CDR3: CASSQSPQATNEKLFF. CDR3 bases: TGTGCCAGCAGCCAGTCTCCTCAAGCAACTAATGAAAAACTGTTTTTT.